A selection of T cell receptor beta chains follows, all from one sample in a study of blood T cell repertoires in COVID-19. Sequenced by immunoSEQ multiplex PCR; TCRdb stores in-frame clones only, minus some. The sample has hundreds of thousands of clones; about 90% are singletons. What was sequenced was PBMCs or T cells enriched from blood (not recorded which). These TCRs come from a woman in her twenties or thirties who had recovered from COVID-19. The conserved cysteine and the conserved F or W are not part of the CDR3 here. Size tells how often a clone was seen (once, few, many) or the class of an expanded clone, and some rows leave it out.

CDR3 length,J gene,clone size,V gene,CDR3 protein
13,TRBJ1-1,few,TRBV7-2,ASTLTGGMNTEAF
13,TRBJ2-7,.,TRBV10-3,AISEVKGARNEQY
16,TRBJ1-5,.,TRBV3-1/TRBV3-2,ASSQAPAGVGSNQPQH
16,TRBJ1-5,.,TRBV19,ASSAFLGEVGGNQPQH
11,TRBJ1-1,.,TRBV24-1,ATSAGADTEAF
14,TRBJ2-1,.,TRBV5-4,ASSRELAGGHNEQF
11,TRBJ2-7,.,TRBV29-1,SVVRGPYYEQY
14,TRBJ2-2,.,TRBV5-1,ASSPIQGQNTGELF
11,TRBJ1-2,.,TRBV6-5,ASRRVLNDGYT
11,TRBJ1-6,.,TRBV6-4,LAGSSYNSPLH
11,TRBJ1-3,once,TRBV28,ASSLSRGNTIY
11,TRBJ1-1,.,TRBV11-2,ASSSRGITEAF
13,TRBJ1-6,many,TRBV10-2,ASTDGQGSNSPLH
12,TRBJ1-1,.,TRBV2,ASSGLGEDTEAF
15,TRBJ1-3,.,TRBV14,ASSLRQGASRGNTIY
10,TRBJ2-1,.,TRBV27,ASSATGREQF
15,TRBJ2-1,.,TRBV4-2,ASSQVKQGRGYNEQF
13,TRBJ1-1,.,TRBV4-3,ASNNLTDRNTEAF
14,TRBJ1-5,.,TRBV5-1,ASSRQGSTSNQPQH
12,TRBJ1-1,.,TRBV19,ASTTTGVEDEAF
11,TRBJ2-1,.,TRBV19,ASSNYVDNEQF